This TCR beta chain appears in the sequencing data of a study of cytomegalovirus exposure and HLA in healthy donors. V lost 3 bases, J lost 1 base, and 3 bases stayed unmatched. Germline-derived CDR1 and CDR2 are SGHRS and YFSETQ. The CDR3 covers 17 residues. Vbeta (60) and Jbeta (13) primers were used in the PCR. The data were produced by immunoSEQ multiplex PCR, yet TCRdb's version contains in-frame clones alone and is incomplete. Its table records some 130,000 clones. The sample taken for sequencing was PBMCs. The J gene is TRBJ2-6, the V gene TRBV5-1; 11 positions agree with TRBD1. This receptor was obtained from a man between 18 and 29 years old in good health and CMV-seronegative. The CDR3 DNA reads as TGCGCCAGCAGCTCGGGACAGGGGGGGTCTGGGGCCAACGTCCTGACTTTC. Protein sequence: CASSSGQGGSGANVLTF.